This T cell receptor (beta chain) was profiled in a study of identifying expanded T cells in peripheral blood. Findings and caveats of the study: Roughly two-week clone count variance significantly increased as total template count grew.

During the collection period, no donor immune events like infections were recorded. Trimming at V came to 6 bases and at J to 3 bases, leaving 18 bases not matched to a gene. Germline assignment: CDR1 WSHSY and CDR2 SAAADI. The CDR3 is made up of 18 amino acids. This table comes from immunoSEQ multiplex PCR, and its TCRdb copy is limited to in-frame clones, with some not included. This table holds 90,000 to 120,000 clones, around 89% found once. With respect to this clone: Its specificity is unknown.

This TCR was recovered from a person aged 18 to 75 in good health. The chain employs TRBV10-2 and TRBJ1-1; 8 nucleotides line up with TRBD1. The sample taken for sequencing was blood. CDR3 sequence (DNA): TGCGCCAGCAGGCCCGATAAGACAGGGGCCCGTTTGGACACTGAAGCTTTCTTT. It specifies CASRPDKTGARLDTEAFF.